Each of the 27 T cell receptor beta chains below was sequenced from the same sample in a study of T cell clonality in common variable immunodeficiency. Produced via immunoSEQ multiplex PCR; TCRdb's table is partial and in-frame only. Altogether 30,000 to 40,000 clones were found in the sample, and no singletons occur. Source material: peripheral blood mononuclear cells. The receptors were gathered from a person aged 18 to 70 in good health.

This clone was detected many times. The read halts 3 residues ahead of the CDR3 end, with the missing end drawn from the germline J gene. V gene TRBV20-1 combines with J gene TRBJ2-1; 10 bases match TRBD2. CDR3 length: 16 amino acids. Losses at the gene ends were 0 bases for V and 6 bases for J; bases not matched to a gene: 8. Per germline, CDR1 DFQATT and CDR2 SNEGSKA (reference sequence). Incomplete CDR3 DNA: TGCAGTGCTAGAGATAGTCTAGCGGGAGTAGTCAATGAG. Amino acid sequence: CSARDSLAGVVNE. The complete CDR3 protein is CSARDSLAGVVNEQFF.

This clone was recorded many times. The CDR3 end is not reached by the read, which stops 3 residues before it; the germline J gene fills it in. The chain links TRBV7-9 to TRBJ2-5; 9 bases agree with TRBD1. V trimming: 5 bases; J trimming: 5 bases; junction bases outside the gene matches: 9. Germline V CDR1 and CDR2: SEHNR, FQNEAQ (reference sequence). This CDR3 contains 15 residues. CDR3 DNA, as far as it was read: TGTGCCAGCAGCAGGACCGGGACAGGGAAGGAGACC. This translates into CASSRTGTGKET. The full CDR3 sequence reads CASSRTGTGKETQYF.

The table lists this clone with many counts. The CDR3 goes on 3 residues after the read ends, and that part is filled in from the germline J gene. The chain carries TRBV20-1 and TRBJ1-5; D remains ambiguous. The CDR3 extends over 16 amino acids. The V end lost 0 bases, the J end lost 1 base, and 13 bases lay between the germline ends. Germline CDR1 DFQATT, CDR2 SNEGSKA (reference sequence). CDR3 sequence: CSARDPAAGSNQPQHF. CDR3 DNA, as far as it was read: TGCAGTGCTAGAGATCCGGCAGCCGGGAGCAATCAGCCC.

This clone occurred many times. The missing CDR3 end, 3 residues past where the read stops, is filled in from the germline J gene. This chain uses TRBV6-1 with TRBJ2-3; D uncertain. V was clipped by 2 bases and J by 0 bases, with 12 bases between them. CDR3 length equals 16 residues. Germline assignment: CDR1 MNHNS and CDR2 SASEGT. The CDR3 loop is CASSEYGPRSTDTQYF. The CDR3 DNA, read in part, is TGTGCCAGCAGTGAATACGGCCCCAGGAGCACAGATACG.

This clone occurred many times. The part of the CDR3 DNA that was read is TGTGCCAGCTCCAATGCAGGTGGCTACGAG. Translating gives CASSNAGGYE. The whole CDR3 protein reads CASSNAGGYEQYF. This chain uses TRBV7-2 with TRBJ2-7; D call uncertain. The read comes to an end 3 residues before the CDR3 does, leaving the germline J gene to fill in the end. This CDR3 spans 13 amino acids. Germline-derived CDR1 and CDR2 are SGHTA and FQGNSA. Trimming took off 8 bases at V and 3 bases at J, with 14 bases between the two ends.

This clone was picked up many times. The read ends 3 residues early relative to the CDR3; the germline J gene fills the gap. This chain links TRBV10-3 with TRBJ2-5, with 9 bases matching TRBD2. The V gene's germline CDR1 is ENHRY and CDR2 SYGVKD. The CDR3 runs 16 residues. J was trimmed by 5 bases and V by 5 bases; bases with no gene match: 12. The CDR3 bases that were read are TGTGCCATCAGTAAAGGACTAGCGTTAAATGGGGAGACC. Its translation is CAISKGLALNGET. In full, the CDR3 reads CAISKGLALNGETQYF.

This clone was seen ten or more times. The sequenced fragment ends 3 residues before the CDR3 boundary, so the rest is inferred from the germline J gene. This sequence joins TRBV29-1 and TRBJ2-5; maybe TRBD1 (5 bases). The CDR3 has 15 amino acids. The germline CDR1 and CDR2 sequences are SQVTM and ANQGSEA. Deletions cut 6 bases from V and 7 bases from J, with 24 bases between. The sequenced part of the CDR3 DNA is TGCAGCGTATCACGAACGATAGGGGCTCTGGGGACC. It specifies CSVSRTIGALGT. The full CDR3 reads CSVSRTIGALGTQYF.

This clone showed up many times. The CDR3 extends 3 residues past the end of the read, so its final part is completed from the germline J gene. The rearrangement joins TRBV19 to TRBJ2-6; 11 nucleotides line up with TRBD1. CDR3 length: 17 residues. Germline CDR1 reads LNHDA; CDR2 reads SQIVND (reference sequence). Unmatched junction bases numbered 5, after V lost 5 bases and J lost 2 bases. The CDR3 bases that were read are TGTGCCAGTAGTCCCGGACAGGGGGCAACTGGGGCCAACGTC. Its translation: CASSPGQGATGANV. The CDR3 reads in full as CASSPGQGATGANVLTF.

There are many counts of this clone. The read ends 3 residues shy of where the CDR3 ends; the end is completed using the germline J gene. The chain uses TRBV5-5 and TRBJ2-7, with D hard to call. Trimming took 0 bases from V and 1 from J, leaving 5 bases between them. Per the germline V gene, CDR1 is SGHKS and CDR2 is YYEKEE (reference sequence). The CDR3 consists of 13 residues. The CDR3 bases that were read are TGTGCCAGCAGCTTGGCGGGTTCCTACGAG. It encodes CASSLAGSYE. The whole CDR3 protein is CASSLAGSYEQYF.

This clone was seen at least ten times. The read is 3 residues too short to cover the CDR3 end, so that end is filled in from the germline J gene. The chain employs TRBV20-1 and TRBJ2-3; TRBD2 matches 8 bases. Per the germline V gene, CDR1 is DFQATT and CDR2 is SNEGSKA (reference sequence). CDR3 length: 14 residues. V dropped 0 bases and J dropped 2; count of bases not matched to a gene: 1. CDR3 residues: CSARDSGATDTQYF. CDR3 bases read: TGCAGTGCTAGAGATAGCGGGGCCACAGATACG.

This clone was observed at least ten times. The read gets to within 3 residues of the CDR3 end, and the germline J gene fills in the rest. J is TRBJ2-5 and V is TRBV20-1; D might be TRBD1 (5 bases). The germline CDR1 and CDR2 sequences are DFQATT and SNEGSKA (reference sequence). V shed 5 bases and J shed 0 bases, with 7 bases lying between them. The CDR3 contains 12 residues. The covered CDR3 bases are TGCAGTGCTCGCAGGGACCAAGAGACC. Protein: CSARRDQET. The entire CDR3 sequence reads CSARRDQETQYF.

This clone was picked up many times. The CDR3 protein is CASSPRAVGTEAFF. The DNA read from the CDR3 is TGTGCCAGCAGCCCGCGGGCCGTGGGCACTGAA. The chain links TRBV7-9 to TRBJ1-1; D gene unclear. Sequencing ends 3 residues short of the CDR3 end; the germline J gene provides the rest. The CDR3 totals 14 residues. Germline assignment: CDR1 SEHNR and CDR2 FQNEAQ (reference sequence). V lost 5 bases, J lost 4 bases, and 14 bases lay in between.

This clone was observed at least ten times. The CDR3 is cut off 3 residues early in the read; its end comes from the germline J gene. This sequence joins TRBV19 and TRBJ2-2, with TRBD1 matching over 8 bases. This CDR3 has 15 amino acids. V lost 1 base, J lost 4 bases, and 2 bases stayed unmatched. The germline V gene encodes CDR1 LNHDA and CDR2 SQIVND (reference sequence). CDR3 DNA (partial): TGTGCCAGTAGTATAGGGCAGGGGGCCACCGGGGAG. This translates into CASSIGQGATGE. The CDR3, in full, reads CASSIGQGATGELFF.

This clone was picked up many times. Coverage ceases 3 residues before the CDR3 finishes, and the germline J gene fills in the end. This sequence joins TRBV20-1 and TRBJ2-1; 11 nucleotides line up with TRBD2. The CDR3 covers 16 residues. Looked up from germline, CDR1 is DFQATT and CDR2 is SNEGSKA (reference sequence). After removal of 6 bases from V and 2 bases from J, the junction contained 9 bases not matched to a gene. The CDR3 sequence is CSAGKLAGGTYNEQFF. The DNA read from the CDR3 is TGCAGTGCGGGCAAGCTAGCGGGAGGAACCTACAATGAG.

This clone was observed many times. Coverage ceases 3 residues before the CDR3 finishes, and the germline J gene fills in the end. The chain couples TRBV11-2 to TRBJ2-7; the match to TRBD1 covers 7 bases. V gave up 2 bases and J gave up 2 bases; unmatched junction bases: 3. Germline CDR1 reads SGHAT; CDR2 reads FQNNGV. The CDR3 sequence is 14 residues long. This CDR3 reads CASSLYRGPYEQYF. Incomplete CDR3 DNA: TGTGCCAGCAGCTTATACAGGGGCCCCTACGAG.

This clone was seen repeatedly, ten times or more. Read data end 3 residues before the CDR3 end; the end is taken from the germline J gene. V and J are TRBV5-1 and TRBJ1-3; 8 bases fit TRBD1. V shed 2 bases and J 2 bases; nucleotides not matched to a gene: 9. The CDR3 is 17 residues long. Germline lookup yields CDR1 SGHRS and CDR2 YFSETQ. The CDR3 spells CASSLGQGESAGNTIYF. CDR3 DNA, as far as it was read: TGCGCCAGCAGCTTAGGACAGGGTGAAAGTGCTGGAAACACC.

In this sample, this clone turned up many times. Read data end 3 residues before the CDR3 end; the end is taken from the germline J gene. This rearrangement joins TRBV7-9 to TRBJ2-1; D not certain. The CDR3 consists of 15 residues. Deletions cut 5 bases from V and 3 bases from J, with 14 bases between. Germline CDR1 reads SEHNR; CDR2 reads FQNEAQ (reference sequence). CDR3: CASSPPGNSYNEQFF. The sequenced part of the CDR3 DNA is TGTGCCAGCAGCCCTCCCGGTAATAGCTACAATGAG.

This clone was observed at least ten times. The read terminates 3 residues before the CDR3 end, so the remaining end is supplied by the germline J gene. The rearrangement links TRBV4-1 to TRBJ2-7; TRBD1 matches 7 bases. This CDR3 region has 15 residues. Germline V CDR1 and CDR2: MGHRA, YSYEKL. V lost 3 bases to trimming and J lost 6 bases; unmatched junction nucleotides: 11. The CDR3 bases that were read are TGCGCCAGCAGCCAGGTTCCAGGAAACAGGGGCGAG. Translating it yields CASSQVPGNRGE. The whole CDR3 sequence reads CASSQVPGNRGEQYF.

This clone was detected ten times or more. The read halts 3 residues ahead of the CDR3 end, with the missing end drawn from the germline J gene. The chain recombines TRBV5-1 with TRBJ2-2, with 10 bases matching TRBD1. J lost 5 bases, V lost 3 bases, and 4 bases had no gene match. The germline CDR1 and CDR2 sequences are SGHRS and YFSETQ. The CDR3 has 15 residues. CDR3: CASSYGQGGTGELFF. The part of the CDR3 DNA that was read is TGCGCCAGCAGCTACGGACAGGGGGGGACCGGGGAG.

This clone has a count of ten or more. The read terminates 3 residues ahead of where the CDR3 ends, so the germline J gene completes it. The chain uses TRBV30 and TRBJ1-5; no clear D gene. V was pared by 2 bases and J by 1 base, with 9 bases between. CDR1 GTSNPN and CDR2 SVGIG come from the germline V gene (reference sequence). The CDR3 totals 14 residues. This CDR3 reads CAWSTQPSNQPQHF. The part of the CDR3 DNA that was read is TGTGCCTGGAGTACACAGCCGAGCAATCAGCCC.

This clone was seen repeatedly, ten times or more. The read stops 3 residues short of the end of the CDR3; the missing end is completed from the germline J gene. The V call is TRBV29-1, the J call TRBJ2-7; 7 bases agree with TRBD1. The germline V gene encodes CDR1 SQVTM and CDR2 ANQGSEA. The V segment lost 7 bases and the J segment 1 base; nucleotides outside the gene matches: 7. The CDR3 spans 13 residues. Here the CDR3 reads CSGKTGPSYEQYF. The CDR3 bases that were read are TGCAGCGGGAAGACAGGGCCGTCCTACGAG.

This clone was counted many times. The DNA ends 3 residues before the CDR3 does, and the rest of the CDR3 is filled in from the germline J gene. The chain links TRBV19 to TRBJ1-6; no clear D. Trimming left V 0 bases short and J 6 bases short, with 3 bases between. The germline V gene encodes CDR1 LNHDA and CDR2 SQIVND (reference sequence). This CDR3 has 13 residues. CDR3 amino acids: CASSIDRNSPLHF. The CDR3 bases that were read are TGTGCCAGTAGTATAGACCGTAATTCACCC.

Many counts were recorded for this clone. The read halts 3 residues ahead of the CDR3 end, with the missing end drawn from the germline J gene. V gene TRBV4-1 combines with J gene TRBJ1-5; D not resolved. The CDR3 extends over 15 amino acids. Trimming took 1 base from V and 4 from J, leaving 11 bases between them. Germline CDR1 and CDR2: MGHRA and YSYEKL. This CDR3 is CASSQALSVNQPQHF. The part of the CDR3 DNA that was read is TGCGCCAGCAGCCAAGCTTTATCCGTGAATCAGCCC.

This clone has a count of ten or more. The observed sequence ends 3 residues before the CDR3 terminus, with the missing tail filled in from the germline J gene. V usage is TRBV5-1 and J usage is TRBJ2-5; 12 nucleotides match TRBD2. CDR1 SGHRS and CDR2 YFSETQ come from the germline V gene. The CDR3 runs 17 residues. After removal of 3 bases from V and 4 bases from J, the junction contained 10 bases not matched to a gene. CDR3 sequence: CASSSSTSGRGGETQYF. The CDR3 bases that were read are TGCGCCAGCAGCTCTTCGACTAGCGGGAGAGGGGGAGAGACC.

This clone showed up many times. The read halts 3 residues ahead of the CDR3 end, with the missing end drawn from the germline J gene. The genes are TRBV2 and TRBJ2-1; 13 bases agree with TRBD2. The CDR3 loop spans 16 amino acids. Germline-derived CDR1 and CDR2 are SNHLY and FYNNEI. V was clipped by 5 bases and J by 6 bases; unmatched bases: 7. The CDR3 sequence is CASSLILAGGPNEQFF. CDR3 bases read: TGTGCCAGCAGTCTCATACTAGCGGGAGGGCCCAATGAG.

This clone came up many times. The read stops 3 residues short of the end of the CDR3; the missing end is completed from the germline J gene. This chain connects TRBV15 to TRBJ2-7; 8 nucleotides match TRBD1. CDR3 length: 14 residues. J lost 4 bases, V lost 3 bases, and 5 bases had no gene match. The germline V gene has CDR1 LNHNV and CDR2 YYDKDF (reference sequence). The CDR3 spells CATSRQGARYEQYF. The sequenced CDR3 bases are TGTGCCACCAGCAGGCAGGGGGCTAGGTACGAG.

This clone was seen many times. The CDR3 end is not reached by the read, which stops 3 residues before it; the germline J gene fills it in. The chain combines TRBV20-1 with TRBJ2-7, with 9 bases fitting TRBD2. J lost 6 bases, V lost 4 bases, and 7 bases had no gene match. The CDR3 spans 13 residues. The germline V gene encodes CDR1 DFQATT and CDR2 SNEGSKA (reference sequence). CDR3: CSATIAGAGEQYF. The CDR3 DNA, read in part, is TGCAGTGCTACAATAGCGGGAGCCGGCGAG.